The T cell receptor beta chain under discussion was sequenced for a study of blood T cells in healthy people across ages. Points from the study as a whole: Versus aged donors, long-lived donors had higher diversity and more naive CD4+ cells. Roughly linearly, TCR beta diversity per million T cells fell as age increased.

Notes on this clonotype: Antigen: not known.

Then a second PCR, running roughly 6 to 12 cycles, was carried out with a sample-barcoded 5' primer and a J-beta primer mix. TCRdb called the 5' RACE reads again in MiXCR, with one record for every CDR3 protein. The sample yields roughly 1,300,000 distinct CDR3 sequences, 59% seen once. Each donor's blood draw was 7.5 to 10 milliliters of peripheral blood. Germline CDR1 reads MNHEY; CDR2 reads SMNVEV (reference sequence). This CDR3 region has 15 residues. The V and J ends lost 5 bases and 14 bases, in that order; junction bases with no gene match: 11. The sequenced sample consisted of blood. The chain uses TRBV27 and TRBJ1-6, with 11 bases matching TRBD1. The receptor was derived from a man younger than 35 in good health. Here the CDR3 DNA reads TGTGCCAGCAGTACCGGGACAGGGGGATCGAGGGCCCTCCACTTT. Protein: CASSTGTGGSRALHF.